The T cell receptor (beta chain) described here comes from a study of blood T cell repertoires in COVID-19. Study background: The United States, Italy and Spain supplied acute and convalescent COVID-19 samples. Nucleic acid was either cDNA or gDNA, and it came from T cells, B-cell-depleted T cells, or PBMCs.

The authors' processing: Cell counts per sample came from amplifying reference gene primers. Assay: immunoSEQ multiplex PCR; the TCRdb copy retains only in-frame clones and omits some. V and J calls and clone size are as listed in that table; D and trimming were resolved from the DNA. Of 200,000 to 250,000 clones detected, 80% to 85% appear once; the ten largest clones hold around 18%. This CDR3 has 15 residues. Germline values: CDR1 SGDLS, CDR2 YYNGEE. The V segment lost 4 bases and the J segment 11 bases; nucleotides outside the gene matches: 9. This chain joins TRBV9 and TRBJ2-1; 13 bases are shared with TRBD2. This receptor was identified in a woman older than 75 with active or convalescent COVID-19. Sequenced: peripheral blood. The CDR3 DNA reads TGTGCCAGCAGCCTAACTAGCGGGGGGGATTCGCAGCAGTTCTTC. Amino acid sequence: CASSLTSGGDSQQFF.